This TCR beta chain was found in a study of cytomegalovirus exposure and HLA in healthy donors. About the research overall: Among the 300 to 450 genotyped donors, 81% were placed in the Caucasian-associated ancestry cluster.

The germline V gene has CDR1 MGHRA and CDR2 YSYEKL. V dropped 3 bases and J dropped 1 base, with 15 bases sitting between them. The CDR3 is 16 residues long. Study-level results: Within an earlier analysis, most TCR beta V segments proved productive either about 90% or about 30% of the time. Judged likely to be a sequencing artifact was a cluster of highly shared sequence variants.

The study ran its PCR with 60 Vbeta and 13 Jbeta primers. Original analysis: The authors later counted approximately 80 million unique TCR beta chains, roughly 11 million of them shared. Libraries were prepared by immunoSEQ multiplex PCR; TCRdb keeps only in-frame clonotypes and omits some of them. The DNA gave D and trimming, while V, J and clone size come from that table. This sample has roughly 170,000 clones, with roughly 84% found just once. This clone was observed a few times. The antigen is not known. The TCR sequence derives from a man aged 25 to 40 in good health and CMV-seronegative. The V gene is TRBV4-1, the J gene TRBJ1-1; D is unclear. Material for sequencing was PBMCs. The CDR3 nucleotides read TGCGCCAGCAGCCAGAGGGCAGAACAGAGGAACACTGAAGCTTTCTTT. Amino acids: CASSQRAEQRNTEAFF.